This TCR beta chain was sequenced during a study of T cell responses to AZD1222 COVID-19 vaccine. TCRdb's table, derived via immunoSEQ multiplex PCR, lists solely in-frame clones and lacks some. This table holds 130,000 to 150,000 clones, 82% found once. This CDR3 spans 12 amino acids. Germline CDR1 LNHDA, CDR2 SQIVND (reference sequence). The V gene lost 9 bases and the J gene lost 2 bases, with 10 bases spanning the gap. Sequences were derived from peripheral blood, sampled on day 0 of MenACWY control vaccination. The gene calls are TRBV19 and TRBJ1-1, with D possibly TRBD1 on 6 matching bases. The sequence was obtained from an adult in good health. DNA for the CDR3: TGTGCCAGCCAACAGGGTAACACTGAAGCTTTCTTT. It specifies CASQQGNTEAFF.